The 19 T cell receptor beta chains below were found in one sample sequenced in a study of OX40 agonist ivuxolimab in advanced cancers. The data were produced by immunoSEQ multiplex PCR, yet TCRdb's version contains in-frame clones alone and is incomplete. This sample has tens of thousands of clones, with about nine tenths found just once. The source was CD4+ or CD8+ T cells sorted from blood, collected in a trial of the OX40 agonist ivuxolimab. The source is an adult with an advanced solid tumor such as melanoma, head and neck, liver or kidney cancer.

The chain is built from TRBV7-6 and TRBJ1-5; unclear D gene. Per germline, CDR1 SGHVS and CDR2 FNYEAQ. There are 13 residues in the CDR3. Trimming pared 9 bases from V and 10 bases from J, leaving 19 bases between. The CDR3 spells CASRPTLISPQHF. DNA of the CDR3: TGTGCCAGTCGCCCGACGCTAATCAGCCCCCAGCATTTT.

The chain is built from TRBV13 and TRBJ2-5; 11 bases align to TRBD2. After removal of 1 base from V and 2 bases from J, the junction contained 6 bases not matched to a gene. The CDR3 loop spans 17 amino acids. Germline V gene data show CDR1 as PRHDT and CDR2 as FYEKMQ (reference sequence). The CDR3 DNA sequence: TGTGCCAGCAGCTTAGTACAGACTAGCGGGGTTCAAGAGACCCAGTACTTC. It translates to CASSLVQTSGVQETQYF.

Here the CDR3 reads CASSLQTWSSNQPQHF. Here the CDR3 DNA reads TGTGCCAGTAGTCTACAGACCTGGAGTAGCAATCAGCCCCAGCATTTT. The chain combines TRBV19 with TRBJ1-5, with unresolved D. In germline, CDR1 is LNHDA, CDR2 SQIVND (reference sequence). The CDR3 spans 16 residues. V dropped 5 bases and J dropped 0 bases, with 14 bases sitting between them. The full variable domain, rest sourced from reference TRBV19 and TRBJ1-5, is DGGITQSPKYLFRKEGQNVTLSCEQNLNHDAMYWYRQDPGQGLRLIYYSQIVNDFQKGDIAEGYSVSREKKESFPLTVTSAQKNPTAFYLCASSLQTWSSNQPQHFGDGTRLSIL.

The rearrangement uses TRBV6-5 and TRBJ1-5; a possible D gene is TRBD1 (5 bases). Deletions cut 6 bases from V and 7 bases from J, with 16 bases between. From germline, CDR1 is MNHEY and CDR2 SVGAGI. The CDR3 spans 14 residues. The CDR3 region is CASRPPGLGQPQHF. CDR3 coding DNA: TGTGCCAGCAGGCCTCCAGGGTTGGGGCAGCCCCAGCATTTT.

In its sample, this clone ranks as medium-sized. This chain uses TRBV30 with TRBJ2-7; 12 bases match TRBD2. The junction had 3 bases not matched to a gene; V was cut back by 5 bases and J by 4 bases. Germline-derived CDR1 and CDR2 are GTSNPN and SVGIG (reference sequence). CDR3 length equals 13 residues. CDR3 coding DNA: TGTGCCTGGTCTAGCGGGAGGGTGTACGAGCAGTACTTC. It codes for CAWSSGRVYEQYF.

This rearrangement joins TRBV18 to TRBJ2-5; D ambiguous. This CDR3 comprises 13 residues. V was trimmed by 6 bases and J by 0 bases, leaving 8 bases between them. CDR1 is KGHSH, CDR2 LQKENI, per germline. The CDR3 bases are TGTGCCAGCTCCCGTGACTACCAAGAGACCCAGTACTTC. Translation: CASSRDYQETQYF.

This chain uses TRBV5-6 with TRBJ1-4; 8 positions agree with TRBD1. From germline, CDR1 is SGHDT and CDR2 YYEEEE. This CDR3 comprises 18 residues. V gave up 2 bases and J gave up 6 bases; unmatched junction bases: 15. The chain's CDR3 is CASSFNHGQGMMDEKLFF. CDR3 bases: TGTGCCAGCAGCTTTAACCACGGACAGGGAATGATGGATGAAAAACTGTTTTTT. Together with reference TRBV5-6 and TRBJ1-4, the CDR3 gives the full variable domain: DAGVTQSPTHLIKTRGQQVTLRCSPKSGHDTVSWYQQALGQGPQFIFQYYEEEERQRGNFPDRFSGHQFPNYSSELNVNALLLGDSALYLCASSFNHGQGMMDEKLFFGSGTQLSVL.

In this sample, this clone turned up a few times. The chain employs TRBV7-9 and TRBJ2-1; TRBD1 agrees at 8 bases. Germline CDR1 and CDR2: SEHNR and FQNEAQ (reference sequence). V was pared by 6 bases and J by 6 bases, with 7 bases of the junction left unmatched. This CDR3 is built from 14 residues. This CDR3 is CASRKGQGPNEQFF. The CDR3, as DNA: TGTGCCAGCAGGAAAGGACAGGGACCCAATGAGCAGTTCTTC.

J is TRBJ2-1 and V is TRBV28; 7 bases fit TRBD1. Trimming at V came to 4 bases and at J to 2 bases, leaving 8 bases not matched to a gene. Germline V gene lookup returns CDR1 MDHEN and CDR2 SYDVKM. This CDR3 region has 16 residues. The CDR3 DNA follows: TGTGCCAGCAGTTCTCCGGAGACAGGGACCTACAATGAGCAGTTCTTC. Amino acid sequence: CASSSPETGTYNEQFF.

V gene TRBV7-2 combines with J gene TRBJ2-7, with TRBD2 matching over 7 bases. The germline V gene has CDR1 SGHTA and CDR2 FQGNSA. V lost 2 bases and J lost 3; bases outside the gene matches: 7. The CDR3 has 15 residues. CDR3 sequence reads: CASSLSGGGFYEQYF. In DNA form, the CDR3 reads TGTGCCAGCAGCTTATCGGGGGGAGGGTTCTACGAGCAGTACTTC.

This clone was seen a single time. This chain uses TRBV2 with TRBJ1-2; possible D gene TRBD1, 6 bases. The V end was cut by 7 bases, the J end by 7 bases, with 16 bases between. Germline V gives CDR1 SNHLY, CDR2 FYNNEI. CDR3 size: 13 residues. Here the CDR3 DNA reads TGTGCCAGCAATGCACGAGGGGGTGGTGGCTACACCTTC. Its translation: CASNARGGGGYTF.

The genes are TRBV2 and TRBJ2-3, with D perhaps TRBD2 (6 bases). This CDR3 is 16 amino acids long. The V gene's germline CDR1 is SNHLY and CDR2 FYNNEI. V dropped 1 base and J dropped 0 bases, with 11 bases sitting between them. The CDR3 DNA reads TGTGCCAGCAGTGAAGGGGGGACTCCGAGCACAGATACGCAGTATTTT. Protein: CASSEGGTPSTDTQYF.

CDR3 bases: TGTGCCAGCAGTTACGCGGGAGGCAATGAGCAGTTCTTC. Translation gives CASSYAGGNEQFF. The rearrangement joins TRBV6-5 to TRBJ2-1; 8 bases map to TRBD2. The CDR3 has 13 residues. Trimming removed 2 bases from V and 6 bases from J; junction bases left unmatched: 0. CDR1 and CDR2 (germline): MNHEY, SVGAGI.

This clone appeared once. J is TRBJ2-1 and V is TRBV9; 8 positions agree with TRBD2. In germline, CDR1 is SGDLS, CDR2 YYNGEE. CDR3 length equals 12 residues. Trimming cost V 4 bases and J 9 bases; bases outside gene matches: 3. The CDR3 DNA reads TGTGCCAGCAGCCTGGGACTAGGTGAGCAGTTCTTC. This translates into CASSLGLGEQFF.

The CDR3 DNA reads TGTGCCAGCAGAGCAATACAGGGGGCAGAGACCCAGTACTTC. Translating gives CASRAIQGAETQYF. This chain links TRBV2 with TRBJ2-5; 9 bases agree with TRBD1. This CDR3 is 14 amino acids long. CDR1 and CDR2 (germline): SNHLY, FYNNEI. Trimming took 6 bases from V and 4 from J; bases not matched to a gene: 6.

The chain combines TRBV28 with TRBJ1-2; no reliable D call. V was cut by 8 bases and J by 6 bases, with 10 bases left in between. Germline CDR1 reads MDHEN; CDR2 reads SYDVKM. The CDR3 loop spans 11 amino acids. CDR3 nucleotide sequence: TGTGCCAGCTCCTCTAGTGATGGCTACACCTTC. Residues: CASSSSDGYTF.

This sequence joins TRBV27 and TRBJ1-2; TRBD1 might be the D (5 bases). Germline loops: CDR1 MNHEY, CDR2 SMNVEV (reference sequence). V gave up 2 bases and J gave up 8 bases, with 12 bases separating them. The CDR3 has 13 amino acids. CDR3 residues: CASSLTGPGGYTF. DNA of the CDR3: TGTGCCAGCAGTTTAACGGGGCCCGGGGGCTACACCTTC.

V usage is TRBV27 and J usage is TRBJ1-6, with 7 nucleotides matching TRBD1. Germline V gene data show CDR1 as MNHEY and CDR2 as SMNVEV (reference sequence). The V gene end was trimmed by 3 bases and the J gene end by 9 bases; junction bases not matched to a gene: 5. CDR3 length: 14 residues. CDR3 sequence (DNA): TGTGCCAGCAGTTTCGACAGGGTTGGTTCACCCCTCCACTTT. It yields the protein CASSFDRVGSPLHF.

This chain connects TRBV27 to TRBJ2-7; 10 nucleotides match TRBD2. CDR1 is MNHEY, CDR2 SMNVEV, per germline (reference sequence). The ends lost 6 bases at V and 6 bases at J; junction bases unmatched: 8. The CDR3 consists of 14 residues. This CDR3 reads CASRKAGGPLEQYF. DNA of the CDR3: TGTGCCAGCAGAAAAGCGGGAGGGCCACTCGAGCAGTACTTC.